The next 18 T cell receptor beta chains were all read from a single sample in a study of blood T cells in healthy people across ages. Next came a second PCR, run for about 7 to 11 cycles, which used a sample-barcoded 5' primer along with a J-beta primer mix. TCRdb reprocessed the 5' RACE reads with MiXCR, giving one entry per CDR3 protein. This repertoire shows about 900,000 distinct CDR3 sequences, less than 80% found once; its top ten account for about a quarter. The sequenced sample was blood. Source of these receptors: a man aged 30 to 39 in good health.

V is TRBV5-1 and J is TRBJ2-5; 7 nucleotides align to TRBD1. Germline values: CDR1 SGHRS, CDR2 YFSETQ. The CDR3 has 14 amino acids. V lost 0 bases and J lost 10; bases outside the gene matches: 9. CDR3 protein: CASSLVPGQRGQYF. The DNA for the CDR3 is TGCGCCAGCAGCTTGGTCCCGGGACAGAGAGGCCAGTACTTC.

This sequence joins TRBV7-2 and TRBJ1-1; no definite D call. The CDR3 extends over 11 amino acids. CDR1 is SGHTA and CDR2 is FQGNSA in the germline V gene. V was shortened by 3 bases and J by 8 bases, with 7 bases between the two germline ends. Here the CDR3 reads CASSFYEEAFF. CDR3 nucleotide sequence: TGTGCCAGCAGCTTTTACGAGGAAGCTTTCTTT.

J is TRBJ1-6 and V is TRBV2; 7 bases agree with TRBD1. The V gene end was trimmed by 7 bases and the J gene end by 10 bases; junction bases not matched to a gene: 13. Per the germline V gene, CDR1 is SNHLY and CDR2 is FYNNEI. This CDR3 has 15 residues. The CDR3: CASIRPPTGSSPLHF. CDR3 DNA sequence: TGTGCCAGCATAAGGCCCCCGACAGGGAGCTCACCCCTCCACTTT.

The V gene is TRBV6-2 or TRBV6-3, the J gene TRBJ2-4; a possible D gene is TRBD2 (5 bases). Germline-derived CDR1 and CDR2 are MNHEY and SVGEGT. Trimming took 8 bases from V and 13 from J, leaving 18 bases between them. This CDR3 comprises 12 residues. The CDR3 sequence is CASGWTYNEQYF. In DNA form, the CDR3 reads TGTGCCAGCGGTTGGACTTATAATGAGCAGTACTTC.

The chain uses TRBV30 and TRBJ2-6; D is ambiguous. Germline lookup yields CDR1 GTSNPN and CDR2 SVGIG (reference sequence). V lost 8 bases to trimming and J lost 0 bases, with 14 bases between them. The CDR3 is 15 residues long. In DNA, the CDR3 is TGTGCCCGGAACGGCAGGAACTCTGGGGCCAACGTCCTGACTTTC. Translated, it gives CARNGRNSGANVLTF.

This chain links TRBV4-1 with TRBJ2-6, with 7 bases that match TRBD1. Trimming removed 1 base from V and 0 bases from J; junction bases left unmatched: 3. This CDR3 has 17 amino acids. CDR1 MGHRA and CDR2 YSYEKL come from the germline V gene. CDR3 bases: TGCGCCAGCAGCCAAGGAAACAGGGGCTCTGGGGCCAACGTCCTGACTTTC. Protein product: CASSQGNRGSGANVLTF.

This clonotype has only a few counts. The chain links TRBV20-1 to TRBJ2-6; D remains unclear. Trimming cost V 7 bases and J 4 bases, with 11 bases left between them. Germline-derived CDR1 and CDR2 are DFQATT and SNEGSKA (reference sequence). This CDR3 comprises 13 residues. CDR3 coding DNA: TGCAGTGTATGGCCGGCGGGGGCCAACGTCCTGACTTTC. It encodes CSVWPAGANVLTF.

A single count supports this clonotype. The J gene is TRBJ2-3, the V gene TRBV10-3; 8 nucleotides line up with TRBD2. V lost 3 bases to trimming and J lost 1 base; unmatched junction nucleotides: 3. From germline, CDR1 is ENHRY and CDR2 SYGVKD. The CDR3 is 15 amino acids. CDR3 region: CAISDGAGGTDTQYF. In DNA, the CDR3 is TGTGCCATCAGTGATGGAGCGGGGGGCACAGATACGCAGTATTTT.

V and J are TRBV6-6 and TRBJ2-5; TRBD2 matches 8 bases. Germline V gene data show CDR1 as MNHNY and CDR2 as SVGAGI (reference sequence). The trim removed 2 bases at V and 2 bases at J, leaving 7 bases unmatched. The CDR3 runs 16 residues. CDR3 sequence (DNA): TGTGCCAGCAGTTACAGCGGCGGGGGGCTTCAAGAGACCCAGTACTTC. Protein product: CASSYSGGGLQETQYF.

Worth noting for this clonotype: A much larger clone differs by one base, so this may be a read error. The gene calls are TRBV11-2 and TRBJ1-2, with a weak D call TRBD1 (5 bases). The CDR3 consists of 13 residues. V dropped 5 bases and J dropped 8 bases, with 15 bases sitting between them. Germline V lookup: CDR1 SGHAT, CDR2 FQNNGV. CDR3 in amino acids: CASSSTSRGGYTF. CDR3 DNA: TGTGCCAGCAGCAGTACAAGTCGGGGGGGCTACACCTTC.

The V gene is TRBV2, the J gene TRBJ2-5, with TRBD1 matching 7 bases. The CDR3 has 16 residues. The junction had 13 bases not matched to a gene; V was cut back by 7 bases and J by 2 bases. Germline V gene sequence: CDR1 SNHLY, CDR2 FYNNEI. CDR3: CASTRFDRAGQETQYF. CDR3 coding DNA: TGTGCCAGCACCCGTTTCGACAGGGCTGGTCAAGAGACCCAGTACTTC.

This clonotype was recorded once. The gene calls are TRBV5-1 and TRBJ2-1; a weak D match, TRBD2 (6 bases). Germline V CDR1 and CDR2: SGHRS, YFSETQ. There are 18 residues in the CDR3. The V and J ends lost 0 bases and 8 bases respectively, with 24 bases between them. The CDR3 protein is CASSLGGGAKAILHEQFF. The CDR3, as DNA: TGCGCCAGCAGCTTGGGAGGAGGGGCCAAGGCGATACTCCATGAGCAGTTCTTC.

As concerns this clonotype: Relative to the germline gene, one junction end is altered; a read error may explain this. The chain links TRBV11-2 to TRBJ2-5; TRBD2 agrees at 9 bases. This CDR3 spans 19 amino acids. Germline CDR1 reads SGHAT; CDR2 reads FQNNGV. CDR3 in amino acids: CANSLEGSLAGMLQETQYF. DNA of the CDR3: TGTGCCAACAGCTTAGAGGGATCGCTAGCGGGGATGCTACAAGAGACCCAGTACTTC.

V and J are TRBV27 and TRBJ2-1, with D possibly matching TRBD1 (5 bases). Per germline, CDR1 MNHEY and CDR2 SMNVEV (reference sequence). The CDR3 has 17 residues. Trimming left V 1 base short and J 1 base short, with 14 bases between. The CDR3 spells CASSLLGVTGSYNEQFF. The CDR3 nucleotides are TGTGCCAGCAGTTTATTAGGGGTTACCGGGTCCTACAATGAGCAGTTCTTC.

V and J are TRBV9 and TRBJ2-5; D tentatively reads TRBD1 or TRBD2 (6 bases each). The CDR3 spans 14 residues. V lost 0 bases and J 1 base, leaving 7 bases between the germline ends. CDR1 is SGDLS and CDR2 is YYNGEE in the germline V gene. This CDR3 reads CASSVGGAQETQYF. CDR3 nucleotides: TGTGCCAGCAGCGTAGGGGGGGCCCAAGAGACCCAGTACTTC.

V usage is TRBV7-3 and J usage is TRBJ2-7; D gene unclear. The CDR3 has 15 residues. The germline V gene encodes CDR1 SGHTA and CDR2 FQGTGA. V shed 5 bases and J shed 7 bases, with 21 bases lying between them. The CDR3 DNA reads as TGTGCCAGCAGCATAGTGGGCGATGGGGTCAATGAGCAGTACTTC. Amino acid sequence: CASSIVGDGVNEQYF.

The J gene is TRBJ1-6, the V gene TRBV10-3, with 10 nucleotides matching TRBD1. With 4 bases clipped from V and 11 bases from J, the junction kept 8 bases outside the gene matches. The CDR3 is made up of 15 amino acids. Germline CDR1 reads ENHRY; CDR2 reads SYGVKD. CDR3 loop: CAISGGQGQNPPLHF. CDR3 DNA: TGTGCCATCAGTGGGGGACAGGGGCAAAATCCACCCCTCCACTTT.

This clonotype was found many times. The chain is built from TRBV20-1 and TRBJ2-1; possibly TRBD1 or TRBD2 for D (5 bases each). The CDR3 extends over 13 amino acids. Germline V gene data show CDR1 as DFQATT and CDR2 as SNEGSKA (reference sequence). V lost 6 bases and J lost 9, with 18 bases in between. Here the CDR3 DNA reads TGCAGTGCAGAGGGACCCGACGGGGTTGAGCAGTTCTTC. Amino acids: CSAEGPDGVEQFF.